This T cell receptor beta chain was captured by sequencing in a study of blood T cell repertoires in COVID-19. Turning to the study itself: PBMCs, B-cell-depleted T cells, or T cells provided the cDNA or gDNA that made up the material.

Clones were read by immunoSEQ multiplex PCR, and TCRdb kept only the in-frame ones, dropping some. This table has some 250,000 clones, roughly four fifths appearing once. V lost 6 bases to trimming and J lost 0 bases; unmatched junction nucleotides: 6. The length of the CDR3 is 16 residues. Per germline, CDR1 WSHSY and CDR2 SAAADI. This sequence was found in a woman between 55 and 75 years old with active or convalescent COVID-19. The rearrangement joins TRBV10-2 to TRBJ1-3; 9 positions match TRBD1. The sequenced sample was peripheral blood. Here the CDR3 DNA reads TGCGCCAGCAGGGACAGGGGTCACCGCTCTGGAAACACCATATATTTT. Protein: CASRDRGHRSGNTIYF.